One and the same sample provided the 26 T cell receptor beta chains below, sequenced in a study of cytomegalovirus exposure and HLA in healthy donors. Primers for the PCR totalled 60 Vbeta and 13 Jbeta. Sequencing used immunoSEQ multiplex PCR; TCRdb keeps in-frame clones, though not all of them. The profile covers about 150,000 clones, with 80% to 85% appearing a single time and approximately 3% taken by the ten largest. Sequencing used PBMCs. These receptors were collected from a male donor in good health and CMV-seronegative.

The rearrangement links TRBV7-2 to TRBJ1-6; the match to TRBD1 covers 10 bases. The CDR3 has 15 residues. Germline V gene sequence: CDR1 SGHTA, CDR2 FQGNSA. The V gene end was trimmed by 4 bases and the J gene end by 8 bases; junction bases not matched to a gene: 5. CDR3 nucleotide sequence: TGTGCCAGCAGCTGGGACAGGGGATGGGATTCACCCCTCCACTTT. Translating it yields CASSWDRGWDSPLHF.

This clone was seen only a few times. The chain's CDR3 is CASSLRTGDYGYTF. CDR3 DNA: TGTGCCAGCAGCTTGCGGACAGGAGACTATGGCTACACCTTC. This chain links TRBV5-6 with TRBJ1-2; 7 positions agree with TRBD1. The V and J ends lost 1 base and 3 bases, in that order; junction bases with no gene match: 3. Per germline, CDR1 SGHDT and CDR2 YYEEEE. The CDR3 sequence is 14 residues long.

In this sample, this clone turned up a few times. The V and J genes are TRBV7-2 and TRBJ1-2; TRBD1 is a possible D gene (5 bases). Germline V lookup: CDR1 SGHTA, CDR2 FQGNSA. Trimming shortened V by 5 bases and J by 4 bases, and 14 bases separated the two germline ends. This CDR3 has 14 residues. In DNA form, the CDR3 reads TGTGCCAGCAGCCCGATCAGGGACTCCTATGGCTACACCTTC. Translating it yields CASSPIRDSYGYTF.

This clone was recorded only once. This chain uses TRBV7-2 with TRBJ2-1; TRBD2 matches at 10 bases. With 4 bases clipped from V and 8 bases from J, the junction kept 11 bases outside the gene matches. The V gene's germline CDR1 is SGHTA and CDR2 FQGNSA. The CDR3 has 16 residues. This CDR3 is CASSYILAGGIYEQFF. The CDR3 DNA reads TGTGCCAGCAGCTACATTTTAGCGGGAGGAATCTATGAGCAGTTCTTC. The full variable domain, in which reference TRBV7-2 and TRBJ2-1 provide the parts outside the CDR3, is GAGVSQSPSNKVTEKGKDVELRCDPISGHTALYWYRQSLGQGLEFLIYFQGNSAPDKSGLPSDRFSAERTGGSVSTLTIQRTQQEDSAVYLCASSYILAGGIYEQFFGPGTRLTVL.

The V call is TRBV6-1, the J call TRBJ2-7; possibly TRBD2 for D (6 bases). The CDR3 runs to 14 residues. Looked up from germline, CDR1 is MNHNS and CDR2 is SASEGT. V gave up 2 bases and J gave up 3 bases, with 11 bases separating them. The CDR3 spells CASSETVGGYEQYF. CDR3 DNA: TGTGCCAGCAGTGAAACAGTCGGGGGCTACGAGCAGTACTTC.

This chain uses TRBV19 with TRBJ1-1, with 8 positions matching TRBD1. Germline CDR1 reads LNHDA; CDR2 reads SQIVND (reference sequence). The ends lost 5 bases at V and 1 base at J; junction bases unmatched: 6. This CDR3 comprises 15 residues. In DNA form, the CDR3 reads TGTGCCAGTAGTTTCTCCGGGACAGGGAACACTGAAGCTTTCTTT. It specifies CASSFSGTGNTEAFF. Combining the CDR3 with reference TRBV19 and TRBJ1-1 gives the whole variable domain DGGITQSPKYLFRKEGQNVTLSCEQNLNHDAMYWYRQDPGQGLRLIYYSQIVNDFQKGDIAEGYSVSREKKESFPLTVTSAQKNPTAFYLCASSFSGTGNTEAFFGQGTRLTVV.

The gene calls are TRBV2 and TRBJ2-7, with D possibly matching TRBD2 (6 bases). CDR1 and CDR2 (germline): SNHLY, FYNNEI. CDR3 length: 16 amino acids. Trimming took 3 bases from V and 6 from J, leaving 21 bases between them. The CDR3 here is CASSDPRTKLSGEQYF. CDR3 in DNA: TGTGCCAGCAGTGACCCCCGGACTAAGTTATCAGGCGAGCAGTACTTC.

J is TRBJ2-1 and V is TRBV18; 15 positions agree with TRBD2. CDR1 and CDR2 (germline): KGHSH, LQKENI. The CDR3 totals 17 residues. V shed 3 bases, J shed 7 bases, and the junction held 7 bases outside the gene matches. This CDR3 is CASSPGGLAGGQNEQFF. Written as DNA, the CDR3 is TGTGCCAGCTCACCTGGCGGACTAGCGGGAGGGCAGAATGAGCAGTTCTTC.

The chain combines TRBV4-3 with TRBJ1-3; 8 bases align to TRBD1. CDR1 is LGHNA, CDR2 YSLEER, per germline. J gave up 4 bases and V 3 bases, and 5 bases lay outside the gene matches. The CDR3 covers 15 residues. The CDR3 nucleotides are TGCGCCAGCAGCCAGCAGGGGGCGGCGGGAAACACCATATATTTT. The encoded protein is CASSQQGAAGNTIYF.

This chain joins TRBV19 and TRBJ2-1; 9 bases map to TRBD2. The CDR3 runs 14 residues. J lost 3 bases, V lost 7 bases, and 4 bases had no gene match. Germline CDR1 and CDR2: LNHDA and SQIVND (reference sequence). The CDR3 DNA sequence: TGTGCCAGTAAAAAGCGGGAGGACTACAATGAGCAGTTCTTC. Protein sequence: CASKKREDYNEQFF.

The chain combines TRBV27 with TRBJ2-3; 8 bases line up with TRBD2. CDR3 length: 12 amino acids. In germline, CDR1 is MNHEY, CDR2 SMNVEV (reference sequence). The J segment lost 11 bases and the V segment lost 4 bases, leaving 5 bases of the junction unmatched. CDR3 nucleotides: TGTGCCAGCAGTTCTCTGGCGGGGGGGCAGTATTTT. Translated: CASSSLAGGQYF.

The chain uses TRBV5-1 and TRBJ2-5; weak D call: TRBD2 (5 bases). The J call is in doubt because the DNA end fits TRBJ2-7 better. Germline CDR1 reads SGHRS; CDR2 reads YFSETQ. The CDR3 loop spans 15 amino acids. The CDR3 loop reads CASSPTGVSTYEQYF. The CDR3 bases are TGCGCCAGCAGCCCTACCGGGGTCTCTACCTACGAGCAGTACTTC.

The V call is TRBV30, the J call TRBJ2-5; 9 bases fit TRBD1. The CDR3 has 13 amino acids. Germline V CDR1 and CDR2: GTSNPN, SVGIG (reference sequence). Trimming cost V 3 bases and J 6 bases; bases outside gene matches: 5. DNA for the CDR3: TGTGCCTGGAGCAGGGACAGGGTGAAGACCCAGTACTTC. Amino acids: CAWSRDRVKTQYF. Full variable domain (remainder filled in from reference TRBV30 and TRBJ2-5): SQTIHQWPATLVQPVGSPLSLECTVEGTSNPNLYWYRQAAGRGLQLLFYSVGIGQISSEVPQNLSASRPQDRQFILSSKKLLLSDSGFYLCAWSRDRVKTQYFGPGTRLLVL.

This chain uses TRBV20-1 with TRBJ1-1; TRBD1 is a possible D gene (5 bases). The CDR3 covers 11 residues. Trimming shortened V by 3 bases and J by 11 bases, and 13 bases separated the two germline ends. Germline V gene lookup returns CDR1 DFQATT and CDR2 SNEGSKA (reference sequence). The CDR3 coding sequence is TGCAGTGCTAGGGCATACAGGATGGCTTTCTTT. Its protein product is CSARAYRMAFF.

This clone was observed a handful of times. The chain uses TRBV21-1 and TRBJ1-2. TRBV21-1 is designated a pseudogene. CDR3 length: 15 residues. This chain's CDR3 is CASSQGGDRETGYTF. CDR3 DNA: TGTGCCAGCAGCCAAGGGGGGGACCGAGAGACGGGCTACACCTTC.

The CDR3 protein is CASSKGTSVSYEQYF. In nucleotides, the CDR3 is TGCGCCAGCAGCAAGGGGACTAGCGTTTCCTACGAGCAGTACTTC. The rearrangement joins TRBV5-1 to TRBJ2-7; TRBD2 agrees at 10 bases. CDR3 length: 15 residues. The ends lost 4 bases at V and 1 base at J; junction bases unmatched: 5. The V gene's germline CDR1 is SGHRS and CDR2 YFSETQ.

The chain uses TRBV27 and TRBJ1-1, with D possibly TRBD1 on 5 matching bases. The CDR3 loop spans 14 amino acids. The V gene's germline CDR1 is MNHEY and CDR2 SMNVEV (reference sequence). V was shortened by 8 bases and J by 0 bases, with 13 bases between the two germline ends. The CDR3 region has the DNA TGTGCCAGCCGGGCGGGGGGGTTGAACACTGAAGCTTTCTTT. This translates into CASRAGGLNTEAFF.

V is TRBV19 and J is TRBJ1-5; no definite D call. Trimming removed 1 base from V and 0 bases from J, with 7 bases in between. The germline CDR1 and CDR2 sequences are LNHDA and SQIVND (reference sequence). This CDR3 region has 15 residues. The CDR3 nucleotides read TGTGCCAGTAGTATAGCAGTTGATAGCAATCAGCCCCAGCATTTT. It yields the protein CASSIAVDSNQPQHF.

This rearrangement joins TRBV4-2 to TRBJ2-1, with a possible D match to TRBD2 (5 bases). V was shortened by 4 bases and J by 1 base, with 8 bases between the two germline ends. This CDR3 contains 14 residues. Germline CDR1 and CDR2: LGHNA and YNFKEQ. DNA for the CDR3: TGTGCCAGCAGCCCAGGAGGATCCTACAATGAGCAGTTCTTC. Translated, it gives CASSPGGSYNEQFF.

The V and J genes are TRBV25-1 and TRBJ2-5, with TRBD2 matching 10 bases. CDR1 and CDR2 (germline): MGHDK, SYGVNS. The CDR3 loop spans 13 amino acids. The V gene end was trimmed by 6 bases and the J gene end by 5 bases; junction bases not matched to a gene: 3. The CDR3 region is CASRLAGRETQYF. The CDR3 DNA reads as TGTGCCAGCAGACTAGCGGGAAGGGAGACCCAGTACTTC.

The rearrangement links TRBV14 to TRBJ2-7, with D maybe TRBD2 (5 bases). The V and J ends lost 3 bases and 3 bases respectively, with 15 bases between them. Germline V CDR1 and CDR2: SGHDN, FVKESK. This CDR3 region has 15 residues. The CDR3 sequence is CASSHIGAELYEQYF. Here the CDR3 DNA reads TGTGCCAGCAGCCATATCGGAGCGGAACTCTACGAGCAGTACTTC.

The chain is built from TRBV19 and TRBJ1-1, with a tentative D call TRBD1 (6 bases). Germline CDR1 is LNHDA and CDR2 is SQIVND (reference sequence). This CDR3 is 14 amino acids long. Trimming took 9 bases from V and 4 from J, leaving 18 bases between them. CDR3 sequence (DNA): TGTGCCAGCAAGAAGGGGGATAGTACCACTGAAGCTTTCTTT. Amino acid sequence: CASKKGDSTTEAFF.

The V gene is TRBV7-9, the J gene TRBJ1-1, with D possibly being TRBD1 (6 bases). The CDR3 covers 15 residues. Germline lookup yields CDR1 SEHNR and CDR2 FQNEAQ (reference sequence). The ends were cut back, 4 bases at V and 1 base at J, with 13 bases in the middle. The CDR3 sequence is CASSSQGRGNTEAFF. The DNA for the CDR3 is TGTGCCAGCAGCTCCCAGGGGAGGGGGAACACTGAAGCTTTCTTT.

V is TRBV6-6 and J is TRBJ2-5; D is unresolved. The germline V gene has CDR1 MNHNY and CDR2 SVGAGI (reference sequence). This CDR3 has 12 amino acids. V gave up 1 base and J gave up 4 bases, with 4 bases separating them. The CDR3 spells CASSYLAETQYF. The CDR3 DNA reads TGTGCCAGCAGTTACTTGGCAGAGACCCAGTACTTC.

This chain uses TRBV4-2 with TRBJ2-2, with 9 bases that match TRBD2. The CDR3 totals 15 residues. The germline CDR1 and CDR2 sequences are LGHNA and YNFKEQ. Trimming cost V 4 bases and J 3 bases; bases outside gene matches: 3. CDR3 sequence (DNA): TGTGCCAGCAGCCTAGCGGGGGCGGACACCGGGGAGCTGTTTTTT. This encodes CASSLAGADTGELFF.

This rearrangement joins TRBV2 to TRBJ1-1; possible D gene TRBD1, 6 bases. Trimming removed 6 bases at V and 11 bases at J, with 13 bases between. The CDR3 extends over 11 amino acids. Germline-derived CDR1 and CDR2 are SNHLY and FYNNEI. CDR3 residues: CASRPGTSAFF. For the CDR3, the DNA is TGTGCCAGCAGGCCTGGGACATCGGCTTTCTTT. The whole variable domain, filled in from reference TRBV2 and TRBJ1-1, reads EPEVTQTPSHQVTQMGQEVILRCVPISNHLYFYWYRQILGQKVEFLVSFYNNEISEKSEIFDDQFSVERPDGSNFTLKIRSTKLEDSAMYFCASRPGTSAFFGQGTRLTVV.